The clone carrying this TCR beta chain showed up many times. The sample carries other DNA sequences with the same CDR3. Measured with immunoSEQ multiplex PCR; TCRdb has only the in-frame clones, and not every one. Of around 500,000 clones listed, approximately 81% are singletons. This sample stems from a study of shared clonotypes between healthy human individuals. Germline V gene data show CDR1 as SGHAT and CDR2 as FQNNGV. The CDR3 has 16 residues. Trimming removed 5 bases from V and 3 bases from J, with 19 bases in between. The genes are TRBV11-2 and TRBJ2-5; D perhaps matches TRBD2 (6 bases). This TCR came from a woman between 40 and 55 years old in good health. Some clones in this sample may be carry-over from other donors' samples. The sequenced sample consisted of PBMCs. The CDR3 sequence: CASSHVGWGDKETQYF. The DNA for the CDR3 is TGTGCCAGCAGCCATGTGGGGTGGGGGGATAAAGAGACCCAGTACTTC.